In this sample, the clone carrying this T cell receptor (beta chain) turned up a few times. Its antigen is not known. CDR3 length equals 13 residues. Germline CDR1 SSHAT, CDR2 FNYEAQ (reference sequence). V dropped 5 bases and J dropped 5; count of bases not matched to a gene: 6. The sample comes from a study of T cell responses to AZD1222 COVID-19 vaccine. Across the study: The analysis combined second doses at about 4 or about 12 weeks. Points from the study as a whole: Clonal diversity was possibly underestimated, and white British individuals and females predominated among donors.

The repertoire was sequenced with immunoSEQ multiplex PCR; TCRdb's copy has only in-frame clones and lacks some. Of 180,000 or so clones in the sample, 80% to 90% are singletons; the top ten hold about 8%. Sequencing used peripheral blood, obtained on day 0 of AZD1222 vaccination. The chain employs TRBV7-7 and TRBJ2-7, with 7 bases that match TRBD1. The receptor was isolated from an adult in good health. The DNA of the CDR3 is TGTGCCAGCAGCGAACAGGGGTCCCACGAGCAGTACTTC. Protein: CASSEQGSHEQYF.